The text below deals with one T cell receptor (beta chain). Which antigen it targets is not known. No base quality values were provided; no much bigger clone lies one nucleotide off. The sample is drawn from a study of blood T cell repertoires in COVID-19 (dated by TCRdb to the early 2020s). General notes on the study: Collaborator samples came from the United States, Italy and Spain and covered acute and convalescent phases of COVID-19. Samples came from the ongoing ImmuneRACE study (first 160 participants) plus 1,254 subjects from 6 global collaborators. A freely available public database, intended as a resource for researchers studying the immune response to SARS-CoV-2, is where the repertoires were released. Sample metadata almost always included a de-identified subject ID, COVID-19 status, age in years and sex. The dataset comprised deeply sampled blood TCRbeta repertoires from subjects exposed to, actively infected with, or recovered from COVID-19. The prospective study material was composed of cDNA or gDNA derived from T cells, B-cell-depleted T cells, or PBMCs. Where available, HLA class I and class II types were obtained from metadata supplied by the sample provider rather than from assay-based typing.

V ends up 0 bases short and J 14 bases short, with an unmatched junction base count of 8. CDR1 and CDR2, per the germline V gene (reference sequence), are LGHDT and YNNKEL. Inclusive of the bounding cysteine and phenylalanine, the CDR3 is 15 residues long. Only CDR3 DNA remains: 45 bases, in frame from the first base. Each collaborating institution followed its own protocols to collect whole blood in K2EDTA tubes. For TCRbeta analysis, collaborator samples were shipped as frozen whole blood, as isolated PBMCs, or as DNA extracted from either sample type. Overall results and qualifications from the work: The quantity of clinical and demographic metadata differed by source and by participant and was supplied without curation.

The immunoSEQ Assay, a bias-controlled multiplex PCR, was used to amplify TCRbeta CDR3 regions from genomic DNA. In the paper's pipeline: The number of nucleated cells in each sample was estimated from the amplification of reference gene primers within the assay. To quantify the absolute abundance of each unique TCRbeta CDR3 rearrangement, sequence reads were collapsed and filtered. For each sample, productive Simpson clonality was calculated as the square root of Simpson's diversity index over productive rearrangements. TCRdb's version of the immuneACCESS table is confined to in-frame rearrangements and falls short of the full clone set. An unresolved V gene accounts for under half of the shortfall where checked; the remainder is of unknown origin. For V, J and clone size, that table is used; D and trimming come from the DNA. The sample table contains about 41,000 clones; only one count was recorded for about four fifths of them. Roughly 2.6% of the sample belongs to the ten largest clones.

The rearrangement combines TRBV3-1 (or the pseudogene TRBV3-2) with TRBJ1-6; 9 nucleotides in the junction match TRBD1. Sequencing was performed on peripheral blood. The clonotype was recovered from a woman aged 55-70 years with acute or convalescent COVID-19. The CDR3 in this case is CASSQEVQGARSLHF. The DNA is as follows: TGTGCCAGCAGCCAAGAAGTACAGGGGGCCCGATCCCTCCACTTT.